The entry that follows covers one TCR beta chain sequence. The antigen is unknown. UMIs and a universal primer site were added when TCR cDNA was made by 5'RACE template switching. TCRdb re-called the 5' RACE reads through MiXCR, storing one row per CDR3 protein. The repertoire holds approximately 580,000 distinct CDR3 sequences, with approximately 16% as singletons. The CDR3 length is 17 residues. This sample was taken from a study of T cells after yellow fever vaccination. General study results and limits: Among all clonotypes, a small share was observed in both CD4 and CD8 compartments.

The clonotype originates from a man younger than 35 who received the YFV17D yellow fever vaccine. This sequence joins TRBV3-2 and TRBJ2-1; no check of the table's D call, TRBD2, against the DNA was made. TRBV3-2 is a listed pseudogene. The material was PBMCs, obtained less than 6 days after the first yellow fever vaccination. For the CDR3, the DNA is TGTGCCTCCTGCCAAGATCCGGCTAGCGGGGGGTACAATGAGCAGTTCTTC. Its protein is CASCQDPASGGYNEQFF.